This entry lists 21 T cell receptor beta chains sequenced from one sample in a study of response to subunit inactivated influenza vaccine. Each CDR3 protein gets one entry after TCRdb re-called the RT-PCR reads with MiXCR. This sample has approximately 680,000 distinct CDR3 sequences, with 15% to 17% found just once. The sequencing here drew on PBMCs from blood, taken 11 to 12 days after vaccination. These receptors were obtained from a middle-aged man who received an inactivated influenza vaccine.

V is TRBV12-3 or TRBV12-4 and J is TRBJ2-3, with no clear D. The V end lost 6 bases, the J end lost 2 bases, and 6 bases lay between the germline ends. The CDR3 runs 12 residues. The CDR3 reads CASSHYTDTQYF. CDR3 coding DNA: TGTGCCAGCAGCCATTACACAGATACGCAGTATTTT.

CDR3 loop: CSALDLIPTYEQYF. In nucleotides, the CDR3 is TGCAGTGCCCTGGACCTCATCCCGACCTACGAGCAGTACTTC. V and J are TRBV20-1 and TRBJ2-7, with D unresolved. Germline CDR1 DFQATT, CDR2 SNEGSKA (reference sequence). This CDR3 comprises 14 residues. Trimming removed 6 bases from V and 2 bases from J, with 17 bases in between.

The V gene is TRBV6-1, the J gene TRBJ2-7; 12 nucleotides agree with TRBD2. The CDR3 covers 15 residues. Germline CDR1 reads MNHNS; CDR2 reads SASEGT. Trimming took 3 bases from V and 2 from J; bases not matched to a gene: 2. The CDR3 nucleotides read TGTGCCAGCAGTGAGACTAGCGGGGGTCCCTACGAGCAGTACTTC. As protein: CASSETSGGPYEQYF.

This chain uses TRBV4-3 with TRBJ2-3; D is ambiguous. V dropped 1 base and J dropped 1 base, with 9 bases sitting between them. CDR1 and CDR2 from the germline V gene are LGHNA and YSLEER. The CDR3 length is 15 residues. CDR3 protein: CASSQVSGRTDTQYF. CDR3 coding DNA: TGCGCCAGCAGCCAAGTTTCGGGCCGCACAGATACGCAGTATTTT.

There are a few counts of this clonotype. The gene calls are TRBV3-1 and TRBJ2-1; the match to TRBD2 covers 8 bases. The germline gives CDR1 LGHDT, CDR2 YNNKEL (reference sequence). This CDR3 contains 15 residues. V shed 1 base and J 8 bases; nucleotides not matched to a gene: 7. The CDR3 region has the DNA TGTGCCAGCAGCCAAGGGCTACCGGGAGGGCATGAGCAGTTCTTC. Its translation: CASSQGLPGGHEQFF.

This chain joins TRBV12-3 or TRBV12-4 and TRBJ1-4; D is uncertain. This CDR3 has 14 amino acids. Trimming took 5 bases from V and 2 from J, leaving 9 bases between them. The DNA for the CDR3 is TGTGCCAGCAGTCTCAGGACTACTAATGAAAAACTGTTTTTT. This translates into CASSLRTTNEKLFF.

V gene TRBV12-3 or TRBV12-4 combines with J gene TRBJ2-2, with 9 bases identical to TRBD1. The ends lost 6 bases at V and 4 bases at J; junction bases unmatched: 6. The length of the CDR3 is 15 residues. The CDR3: CASRVTGGSTGELFF. DNA for the CDR3: TGTGCCAGCAGGGTCACAGGGGGCTCCACCGGGGAGCTGTTTTTT.

V is TRBV5-1 and J is TRBJ2-6; D gene ambiguous. CDR3 length equals 15 residues. The V gene lost 4 bases and the J gene lost 0 bases, with 8 bases spanning the gap. Germline V lookup: CDR1 SGHRS, CDR2 YFSETQ. CDR3: CASSPGISGANVLTF. Written as DNA, the CDR3 is TGCGCCAGCAGCCCCGGCATCTCTGGGGCCAACGTCCTGACTTTC.

The CDR3 reads CASSLAAVGTQYF. CDR3 coding DNA: TGTGCCAGCAGCTTGGCTGCGGTCGGGACCCAGTACTTC. The rearrangement joins TRBV5-6 to TRBJ2-5; D gene unclear. Germline V lookup: CDR1 SGHDT, CDR2 YYEEEE. V lost 0 bases and J 7 bases, leaving 10 bases between the germline ends. This CDR3 region has 13 residues.

This clonotype was detected only a few times. This rearrangement joins TRBV10-3 to TRBJ1-4, with D maybe TRBD1 (5 bases). CDR3 length equals 15 residues. CDR1 and CDR2 (germline): ENHRY, SYGVKD. Trimming removed 6 bases at V and 0 bases at J, with 11 bases between. CDR3 sequence (DNA): TGTGCCATCAGCCGCGGGGGTACAACTAATGAAAAACTGTTTTTT. Encoded protein: CAISRGGTTNEKLFF.

The rearrangement links TRBV14 to TRBJ2-7; possibly TRBD1 for D (6 bases). The germline V gene has CDR1 SGHDN and CDR2 FVKESK. The V gene lost 3 bases and the J gene lost 4 bases, with 13 bases spanning the gap. The CDR3 consists of 14 residues. CDR3 in amino acids: CASSQFQGWYEQYF. CDR3 sequence (DNA): TGTGCCAGCAGCCAGTTTCAGGGGTGGTACGAGCAGTACTTC. Full variable domain (rest looked up from reference TRBV14 and TRBJ2-7): EAGVTQFPSHSVIEKGQTVTLRCDPISGHDNLYWYRRVMGKEIKFLLHFVKESKQDESGMPNNRFLAERTGGTYSTLKVQPAELEDSGVYFCASSQFQGWYEQYFGPGTRLTVT.

The chain couples TRBV16 to TRBJ2-1; weak D call: TRBD1 (5 bases). Germline V gene data show CDR1 as KGHSY and CDR2 as FQNENV. V lost 0 bases and J lost 5, with 11 bases in between. The CDR3 runs to 15 residues. The CDR3 reads CASSQSRGNNNEQFF. The CDR3 bases are TGTGCCAGCAGCCAATCAAGGGGTAACAACAATGAGCAGTTCTTC.

This chain joins TRBV6-5 and TRBJ2-1; unclear D gene. V was clipped by 0 bases and J by 8 bases, with 17 bases between them. Germline V gene data show CDR1 as MNHEY and CDR2 as SVGAGI. The CDR3 covers 16 residues. CDR3 amino acids: CASSYSGTSMFDEQFF. Written as DNA, the CDR3 is TGTGCCAGCAGTTACTCCGGTACGTCAATGTTCGATGAGCAGTTCTTC.

The chain links TRBV12-3 or TRBV12-4 to TRBJ1-6, with 8 bases lining up with TRBD1. The trim removed 1 base at V and 7 bases at J, leaving 12 bases unmatched. The CDR3 sequence is 18 residues long. DNA of the CDR3: TGTGCCAGCAGTTTAGGTTGGTGGGGACAGGAACCGAATTCACCCCTCCACTTT. It encodes CASSLGWWGQEPNSPLHF.

This clonotype was detected only a few times. This sequence joins TRBV7-8 and TRBJ2-7; no definite D call. This CDR3 is 14 amino acids long. Per the germline V gene, CDR1 is SGHVS and CDR2 is FQNEAQ. Trimming removed 0 bases at V and 3 bases at J, with 9 bases between. CDR3 DNA: TGTGCCAGCAGCTTAGCGCTTGTCGTCTACGAGCAGTACTTC. Translation: CASSLALVVYEQYF.

This clonotype was picked up a small number of times. V usage is TRBV6-2 or TRBV6-3 and J usage is TRBJ2-1; 7 nucleotides match TRBD2. The V gene end was trimmed by 2 bases and the J gene end by 3 bases; junction bases not matched to a gene: 7. The CDR3 runs 16 residues. Germline CDR1 reads MNHEY; CDR2 reads SVGEGT. CDR3: CASSYPPAGSYNEQFF. Written as DNA, the CDR3 is TGTGCCAGCAGTTACCCCCCAGCGGGAAGCTACAATGAGCAGTTCTTC.

This clonotype was found a few times. CDR3 in amino acids: CASSYSTGPDTEAFF. CDR3 DNA: TGTGCCAGCAGTTACTCGACAGGGCCGGACACTGAAGCTTTCTTT. V usage is TRBV6-2 or TRBV6-3 and J usage is TRBJ1-1, with 7 bases aligning to TRBD1. Germline lookup yields CDR1 MNHEY and CDR2 SVGEGT. Losses at the gene ends were 0 bases for V and 3 bases for J; bases not matched to a gene: 4. The CDR3 contains 15 residues.

The gene calls are TRBV15 and TRBJ2-2, with 7 nucleotides matching TRBD2. Germline lookup yields CDR1 LNHNV and CDR2 YYDKDF (reference sequence). V lost 5 bases to trimming and J lost 6 bases; unmatched junction nucleotides: 9. The CDR3 loop spans 15 amino acids. The DNA of the CDR3 is TGTGCCACCAGCCCCCAAGCGGGAATCGCCGGGGAGCTGTTTTTT. Encoded protein: CATSPQAGIAGELFF.

This clonotype was seen ten or more times. This chain connects TRBV7-2 to TRBJ1-2; possibly TRBD1 for D (6 bases). Germline lookup yields CDR1 SGHTA and CDR2 FQGNSA. Trimming pared 7 bases from V and 6 bases from J, leaving 18 bases between. The CDR3 runs 14 residues. The CDR3 reads CASTWTRQEDGYTF. CDR3 coding DNA: TGTGCCAGCACGTGGACGCGACAGGAGGATGGCTACACCTTC.

A few counts support this clonotype. The chain recombines TRBV14 with TRBJ1-3, with D uncertain. The CDR3 sequence is 15 residues long. Germline CDR1 SGHDN, CDR2 FVKESK. The V gene lost 2 bases and the J gene lost 1 base, with 9 bases spanning the gap. CDR3 residues: CASSQLTVSGNTIYF. CDR3 coding DNA: TGTGCCAGCAGCCAACTGACCGTTTCTGGAAACACCATATATTTT.

The rearrangement links TRBV14 to TRBJ2-1; a possible D gene is TRBD1 (6 bases). The V gene's germline CDR1 is SGHDN and CDR2 FVKESK. The CDR3 extends over 14 amino acids. V was pared by 2 bases and J by 3 bases, with 8 bases between. This CDR3 is CASSQRTVYNEQFF. For the CDR3, the DNA is TGTGCCAGCAGCCAAAGGACAGTCTACAATGAGCAGTTCTTC.